The 20 T cell receptor beta chains presented below share a single source sample, sequenced in a study of Ad26.COV2.S vaccination and SARS-CoV-2 variants (dated by TCRdb to the early 2020s). The method was the immunoSEQ multiplex PCR assay. TCRdb obtained this table from immuneACCESS and retained in-frame rearrangements with V and J assigned. These tables miss some clones; where compared with another copy, unresolved V genes account for less than half of the shortfall, and the remainder is unexplained. The sample data list fewer than 900,000 clones, and about 90% of these were observed just once. The ten largest clones capture approximately 1.5% of the sample. According to the study, the label for this sample's treatment or condition signals: 15 to 20 received Ad26.COV2.S at low or high dose, single or two shots; about 5 received placebo; per-sample allocation not given. For vaccine and placebo recipients, repertoires were sequenced using samples collected on day 63 after the first injection.

This specimen was peripheral blood, taken in a trial of Ad26.COV2.S vaccine versus placebo. These receptors were obtained from a person between 18 and 60 years old who received the Ad26.COV2.S COVID-19 vaccine or a placebo.

The rearrangement links TRBV14 to TRBJ2-7; D tentatively reads TRBD1 or TRBD2 (5 bases each). Trimming left V 4 bases short and J 3 bases short, with 25 bases between. Per the germline V gene, CDR1 is SGHDN and CDR2 is FVKESK. The CDR3 spans 18 residues. The CDR3 sequence: CASSPGRSIFLKHYEQYF. DNA of the CDR3: TGTGCCAGCAGCCCGGGACGGTCCATTTTCCTAAAGCACTACGAGCAGTACTTC.

This chain connects TRBV7-9 to TRBJ2-2, with D hard to call. CDR1 and CDR2 from the germline V gene are SEHNR and FQNEAQ (reference sequence). The V and J ends lost 2 bases and 0 bases respectively, with 13 bases between them. The CDR3 is 17 amino acids. The CDR3 loop reads CASSLPTVSPNTGELFF. CDR3 coding DNA: TGTGCCAGCAGCTTACCTACAGTCAGTCCGAACACCGGGGAGCTGTTTTTT.

This chain connects TRBV6-6 to TRBJ1-2; D unclear. CDR3 length equals 15 residues. Germline lookup yields CDR1 MNHNY and CDR2 SVGAGI (reference sequence). V lost 3 bases and J lost 0, with 11 bases in between. The CDR3 nucleotides are TGTGCCAGCAGTTATGGCCAGGTATCTAACTATGGCTACACCTTC. This translates into CASSYGQVSNYGYTF.

The rearrangement uses TRBV10-3 and TRBJ2-1; 8 bases are a match to TRBD2. Trimming took 3 bases from V and 8 from J; bases not matched to a gene: 6. The germline CDR1 and CDR2 sequences are ENHRY and SYGVKD. There are 14 residues in the CDR3. The CDR3 nucleotides are TGTGCCATCAGTGAACTAGCGGCTAGGGATGAGCAGTTCTTC. Amino acid sequence: CAISELAARDEQFF.

The chain recombines TRBV7-6 with TRBJ2-2; no clear D gene. Germline V lookup: CDR1 SGHVS, CDR2 FNYEAQ. The CDR3 runs to 14 residues. V dropped 1 base and J dropped 1 base, with 4 bases sitting between them. The CDR3 region has the DNA TGTGCCAGCAGCTTAGTCCAGAACACCGGGGAGCTGTTTTTT. Protein: CASSLVQNTGELFF. The full variable domain, rest sourced from reference TRBV7-6 and TRBJ2-2, is GAGVSQSPRYKVTKRGQDVALRCDPISGHVSLYWYRQALGQGPEFLTYFNYEAQQDKSGLPNDRFSAERPEGSISTLTIQRTEQRDSAMYRCASSLVQNTGELFFGEGSRLTVL.

The J gene is TRBJ2-6, the V gene TRBV11-3; D is unresolved. Trimming left V 5 bases short and J 0 bases short, with 11 bases between. Germline CDR1 and CDR2: SGHNT and YENEEA. CDR3 length: 16 amino acids. CDR3 protein: CASSNLQSSGANVLTF. In DNA form, the CDR3 reads TGTGCCAGCAGCAACTTACAGAGCTCTGGGGCCAACGTCCTGACTTTC. Using reference TRBV11-3 and TRBJ2-6 for the parts outside the CDR3, the full variable domain is EAGVVQSPRYKIIEKKQPVAFWCNPISGHNTLYWYLQNLGQGPELLIRYENEEAVDDSQLPKDRFSAERLKGVDSTLKIQPAELGDSAVYLCASSNLQSSGANVLTFGAGSRLTVL.

This clone was seen ten or more times. The genes are TRBV29-1 and TRBJ1-2; D possibly corresponds to TRBD1 (5 bases). The germline V gene encodes CDR1 SQVTM and CDR2 ANQGSEA. V was shortened by 7 bases and J by 3 bases, with 18 bases between the two germline ends. The CDR3 contains 14 residues. This CDR3 is CSALPGTRDYGYTF. The CDR3 DNA reads as TGCAGCGCCCTCCCCGGGACGAGGGACTATGGCTACACCTTC.

This clone appeared a few times. The V and J genes are TRBV5-1 and TRBJ2-7; D gene ambiguous. The CDR3 runs 14 residues. Germline lookup yields CDR1 SGHRS and CDR2 YFSETQ. V was clipped by 0 bases and J by 2 bases, with 9 bases between them. CDR3: CASSLEPVPYEQYF. As DNA, the CDR3 is TGCGCCAGCAGCTTGGAACCTGTCCCCTACGAGCAGTACTTC.

J is TRBJ2-2 and V is TRBV6-2 or TRBV6-3, with D perhaps TRBD2 (5 bases). V was clipped by 2 bases and J by 6 bases, with 7 bases between them. The CDR3 runs to 13 residues. CDR1 and CDR2 from the germline V gene are MNHEY and SVGEGT. The CDR3 reads CASSYDGAGELFF. The CDR3 nucleotides read TGTGCCAGCAGTTACGACGGGGCCGGGGAGCTGTTTTTT.

This clone was observed a handful of times. Other DNA sequences in the sample encode the same CDR3. The V gene is TRBV5-6, the J gene TRBJ1-4; D gene unclear. The germline CDR1 and CDR2 sequences are SGHDT and YYEEEE. The CDR3 length is 14 residues. V shed 3 bases and J shed 1 base, with 7 bases lying between them. The DNA for the CDR3 is TGTGCCAGCAGCTCACCGGGAACTAATGAAAAACTGTTTTTT. Protein: CASSSPGTNEKLFF.

The V and J genes are TRBV6-2 or TRBV6-3 and TRBJ2-1, with D possibly being TRBD2 (6 bases). Germline V gene data show CDR1 as MNHEY and CDR2 as SVGEGT. Trimming removed 1 base at V and 2 bases at J, with 9 bases between. The CDR3 covers 15 residues. CDR3 DNA sequence: TGTGCCAGCAGTTACTATGCGGGGCCCTACAATGAGCAGTTCTTC. Amino acid sequence: CASSYYAGPYNEQFF.

This chain uses TRBV5-1 with TRBJ2-7; D perhaps matches TRBD2 (5 bases). CDR1 is SGHRS and CDR2 is YFSETQ in the germline V gene. Trimming removed 0 bases from V and 3 bases from J, with 13 bases in between. The CDR3 is 15 residues long. The CDR3 DNA is TGCGCCAGCAGCTTGGCTCCGGGGTACGACTACGAGCAGTACTTC. It codes for CASSLAPGYDYEQYF.

CDR3 DNA: TGCGCCAGCAGTGAGCTCTATGGCTACACCTTC. Its translation: CASSELYGYTF. J is TRBJ1-2 and V is TRBV10-2; D is ambiguous. Trimming cost V 2 bases and J 4 bases, with 2 bases left between them. The CDR3 covers 11 residues. Germline V gene data show CDR1 as WSHSY and CDR2 as SAAADI.

The DNA for the CDR3 is TGTGCCAGCAGCTTAGTCAGCAGCTCCTACGAGCAGTACTTC. It specifies CASSLVSSSYEQYF. The chain uses TRBV7-2 and TRBJ2-7; D call uncertain. Germline V gives CDR1 SGHTA, CDR2 FQGNSA. The CDR3 loop spans 14 amino acids. The V end lost 1 base, the J end lost 0 bases, and 7 bases lay between the germline ends. The whole variable domain, filled in from reference TRBV7-2 and TRBJ2-7, reads GAGVSQSPSNKVTEKGKDVELRCDPISGHTALYWYRQSLGQGLEFLIYFQGNSAPDKSGLPSDRFSAERTGGSVSTLTIQRTQQEDSAVYLCASSLVSSSYEQYFGPGTRLTVT.

This clone was observed a single time. In the same sample, other DNA sequences code for this CDR3. The V gene is TRBV29-1, the J gene TRBJ1-1, with 8 bases matching TRBD1. Germline V gene data show CDR1 as SQVTM and CDR2 as ANQGSEA. This CDR3 is 13 amino acids long. V was pared by 6 bases and J by 1 base, with 4 bases of the junction left unmatched. DNA of the CDR3: TGCAGCGTGTCCACAGGGGGGAACACTGAAGCTTTCTTT. Protein sequence: CSVSTGGNTEAFF.

This chain links TRBV28 with TRBJ2-3; D is perhaps TRBD1 (5 bases). Germline V CDR1 and CDR2: MDHEN, SYDVKM. V was trimmed by 4 bases and J by 1 base, leaving 9 bases between them. The CDR3 has 14 residues. The CDR3 nucleotides are TGTGCCAGCAGTTCCCAGGGTCGCACAGATACGCAGTATTTT. Encoded protein: CASSSQGRTDTQYF. Together with reference TRBV28 and TRBJ2-3, the CDR3 gives the full variable domain: DVKVTQSSRYLVKRTGEKVFLECVQDMDHENMFWYRQDPGLGLRLIYFSYDVKMKEKGDIPEGYSVSREKKERFSLILESASTNQTSMYLCASSSQGRTDTQYFGPGTRLTVL.

This sequence joins TRBV19 and TRBJ1-1; D possibly corresponds to TRBD1 (5 bases). Trimming left V 7 bases short and J 4 bases short, with 28 bases between. CDR1 and CDR2 from the germline V gene are LNHDA and SQIVND (reference sequence). The CDR3 is 18 residues long. CDR3 nucleotides: TGTGCCAGTAAGCCCCGAATAGGGGAGAATACCCTGGGCACTGAAGCTTTCTTT. It codes for CASKPRIGENTLGTEAFF.

CDR3 sequence reads: CASVTSGVRDQPQHF. As DNA, the CDR3 is TGTGCCAGCGTGACGTCGGGTGTAAGGGATCAGCCCCAGCATTTT. The chain couples TRBV6-6 to TRBJ1-5; no firm D call. Trimming pared 8 bases from V and 5 bases from J, leaving 19 bases between. Germline V CDR1 and CDR2: MNHNY, SVGAGI (reference sequence). The CDR3 runs to 15 residues.

The chain uses TRBV19 and TRBJ1-1; 8 bases match TRBD1. J was trimmed by 4 bases and V by 1 base; bases with no gene match: 11. Germline CDR1 is LNHDA and CDR2 is SQIVND (reference sequence). This CDR3 has 17 amino acids. CDR3 amino acids: CASSIVSAGGVSTEAFF. CDR3 in DNA: TGTGCCAGTAGTATAGTATCGGCAGGGGGCGTTTCCACTGAAGCTTTCTTT.

This chain connects TRBV2 to TRBJ2-1; D not certain. Deletions cut 6 bases from V and 4 bases from J, with 1 base between. Per the germline V gene, CDR1 is SNHLY and CDR2 is FYNNEI. The CDR3 is 10 amino acids. CDR3 sequence reads: CASRYNEQFF. CDR3 sequence (DNA): TGTGCCAGCAGGTACAATGAGCAGTTCTTC.